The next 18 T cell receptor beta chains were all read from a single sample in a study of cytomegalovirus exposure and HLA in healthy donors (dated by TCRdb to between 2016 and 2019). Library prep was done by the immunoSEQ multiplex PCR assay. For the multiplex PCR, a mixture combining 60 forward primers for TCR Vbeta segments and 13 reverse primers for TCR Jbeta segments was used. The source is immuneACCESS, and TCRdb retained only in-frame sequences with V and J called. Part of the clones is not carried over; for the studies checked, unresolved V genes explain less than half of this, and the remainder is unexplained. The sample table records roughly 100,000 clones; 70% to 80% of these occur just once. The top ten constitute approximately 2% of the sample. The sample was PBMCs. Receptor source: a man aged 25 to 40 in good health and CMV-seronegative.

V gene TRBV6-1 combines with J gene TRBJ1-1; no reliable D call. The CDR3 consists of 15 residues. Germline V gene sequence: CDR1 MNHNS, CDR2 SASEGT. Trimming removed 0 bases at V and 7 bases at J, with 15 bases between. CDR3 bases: TGTGCCAGCAGTGAAGCATGGTCCGGGGTAAGTGAAGCTTTCTTT. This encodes CASSEAWSGVSEAFF.

Here the CDR3 reads CASNQGLSQVASPLHF. The CDR3 DNA sequence: TGTGCCAGTAATCAGGGGCTGTCGCAGGTAGCTTCACCCCTCCACTTT. This sequence joins TRBV19 and TRBJ1-6; tentatively, D is TRBD1 (6 bases). The CDR3 covers 16 residues. Germline CDR1 reads LNHDA; CDR2 reads SQIVND (reference sequence). V was clipped by 7 bases and J by 9 bases, with 22 bases between them.

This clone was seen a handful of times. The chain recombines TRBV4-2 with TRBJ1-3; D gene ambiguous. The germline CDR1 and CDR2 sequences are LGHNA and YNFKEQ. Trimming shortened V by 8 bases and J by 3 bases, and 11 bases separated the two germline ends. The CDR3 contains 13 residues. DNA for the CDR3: TGTGCCAGCCTCGGCCAGGATGGAAACACCATATATTTT. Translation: CASLGQDGNTIYF.

The CDR3 loop reads CASSKQGAFETQYF. The CDR3 DNA reads as TGTGCCAGCAGCAAACAGGGGGCGTTCGAGACCCAGTACTTC. The chain couples TRBV9 to TRBJ2-5, with 9 bases fitting TRBD1. Germline trimming cut 4 bases from V and 5 bases from J; bases unmatched to any gene: 6. Germline assignment: CDR1 SGDLS and CDR2 YYNGEE. This CDR3 is built from 14 residues. Together with reference TRBV9 and TRBJ2-5, the CDR3 gives the full variable domain: DSGVTQTPKHLITATGQRVTLRCSPRSGDLSVYWYQQSLDQGLQFLIQYYNGEERAKGNILERFSAQQFPDLHSELNLSSLELGDSALYFCASSKQGAFETQYFGPGTRLLVL.

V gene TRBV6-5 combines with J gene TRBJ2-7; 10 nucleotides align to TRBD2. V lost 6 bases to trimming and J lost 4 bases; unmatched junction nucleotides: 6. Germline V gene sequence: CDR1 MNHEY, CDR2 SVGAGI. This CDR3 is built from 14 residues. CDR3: CASRLLAGRYEQYF. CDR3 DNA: TGTGCCAGCAGATTACTAGCGGGAAGGTACGAGCAGTACTTC.

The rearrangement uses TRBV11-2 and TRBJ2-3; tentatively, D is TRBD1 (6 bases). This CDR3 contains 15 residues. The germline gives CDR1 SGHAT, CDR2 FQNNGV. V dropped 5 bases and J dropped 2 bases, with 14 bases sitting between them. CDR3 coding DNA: TGTGCCAGCAGCCCACAGGGTAGGGACACAGATACGCAGTATTTT. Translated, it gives CASSPQGRDTDTQYF.

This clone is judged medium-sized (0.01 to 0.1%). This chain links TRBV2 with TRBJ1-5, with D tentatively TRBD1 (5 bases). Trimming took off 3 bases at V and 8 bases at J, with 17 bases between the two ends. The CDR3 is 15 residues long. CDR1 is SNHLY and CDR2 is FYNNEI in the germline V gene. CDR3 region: CASSDWGGTEKPQHF. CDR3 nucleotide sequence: TGTGCCAGCAGTGACTGGGGGGGGACGGAAAAGCCCCAGCATTTT.

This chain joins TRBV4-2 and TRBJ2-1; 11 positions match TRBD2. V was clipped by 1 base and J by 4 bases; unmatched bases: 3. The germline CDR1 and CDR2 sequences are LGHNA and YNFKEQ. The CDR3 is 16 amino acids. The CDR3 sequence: CASSQATSGSYNEQFF. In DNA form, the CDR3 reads TGTGCCAGCAGCCAAGCCACTAGCGGGAGTTACAATGAGCAGTTCTTC.

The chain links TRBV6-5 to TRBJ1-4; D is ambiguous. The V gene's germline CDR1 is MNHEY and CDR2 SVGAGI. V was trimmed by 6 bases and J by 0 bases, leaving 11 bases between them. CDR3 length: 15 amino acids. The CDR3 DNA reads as TGTGCCAGCAGCGGGGAACCCGCAACTAATGAAAAACTGTTTTTT. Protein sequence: CASSGEPATNEKLFF.

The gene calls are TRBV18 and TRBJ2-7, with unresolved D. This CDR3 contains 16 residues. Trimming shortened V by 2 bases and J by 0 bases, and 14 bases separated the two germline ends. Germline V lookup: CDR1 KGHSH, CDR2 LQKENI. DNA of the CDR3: TGTGCCAGCTCACCATCGTGGGCGCTGAGCTCCTACGAGCAGTACTTC. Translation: CASSPSWALSSYEQYF. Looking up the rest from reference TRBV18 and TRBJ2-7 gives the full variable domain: NAGVMQNPRHLVRRRGQEARLRCSPMKGHSHVYWYRQLPEEGLKFMVYLQKENIIDESGMPKERFSAEFPKEGPSILRIQQVVRGDSAAYFCASSPSWALSSYEQYFGPGTRLTVT.

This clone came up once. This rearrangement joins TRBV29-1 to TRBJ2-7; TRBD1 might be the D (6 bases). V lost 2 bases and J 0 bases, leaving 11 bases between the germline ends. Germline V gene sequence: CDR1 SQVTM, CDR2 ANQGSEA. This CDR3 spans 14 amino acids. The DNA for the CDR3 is TGCAGCGTTGAAAACACAGGGCCCTCCTACGAGCAGTACTTC. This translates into CSVENTGPSYEQYF.

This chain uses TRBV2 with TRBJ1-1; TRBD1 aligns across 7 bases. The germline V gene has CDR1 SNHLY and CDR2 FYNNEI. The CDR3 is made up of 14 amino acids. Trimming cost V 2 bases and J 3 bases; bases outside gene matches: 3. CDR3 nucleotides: TGTGCCAGCAGTGAACAGGGGGGCTACACTGAAGCTTTCTTT. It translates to CASSEQGGYTEAFF.

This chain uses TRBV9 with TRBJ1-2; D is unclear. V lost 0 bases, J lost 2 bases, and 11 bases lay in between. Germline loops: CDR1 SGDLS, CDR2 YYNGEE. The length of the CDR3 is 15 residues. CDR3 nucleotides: TGTGCCAGCAGCGTAGGAGTTGAGGAAAACTATGGCTACACCTTC. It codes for CASSVGVEENYGYTF.

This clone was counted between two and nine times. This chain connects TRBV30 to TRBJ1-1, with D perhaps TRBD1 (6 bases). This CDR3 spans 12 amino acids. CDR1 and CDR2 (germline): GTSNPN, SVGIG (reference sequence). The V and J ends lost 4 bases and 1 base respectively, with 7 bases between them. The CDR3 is CAWTGENTEAFF. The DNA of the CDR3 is TGTGCCTGGACAGGGGAGAACACTGAAGCTTTCTTT.

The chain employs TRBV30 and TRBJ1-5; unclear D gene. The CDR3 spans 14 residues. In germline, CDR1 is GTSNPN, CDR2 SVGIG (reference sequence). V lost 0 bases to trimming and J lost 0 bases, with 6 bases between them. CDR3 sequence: CAWSVGGSNQPQHF. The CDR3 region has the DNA TGTGCCTGGAGTGTCGGAGGTAGCAATCAGCCCCAGCATTTT.

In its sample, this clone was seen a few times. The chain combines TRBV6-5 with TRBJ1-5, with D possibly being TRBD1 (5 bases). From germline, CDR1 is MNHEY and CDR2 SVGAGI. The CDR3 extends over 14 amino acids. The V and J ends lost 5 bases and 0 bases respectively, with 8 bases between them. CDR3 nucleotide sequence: TGTGCCAGCAGTACCAGGGCTAGCAATCAGCCCCAGCATTTT. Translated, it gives CASSTRASNQPQHF.

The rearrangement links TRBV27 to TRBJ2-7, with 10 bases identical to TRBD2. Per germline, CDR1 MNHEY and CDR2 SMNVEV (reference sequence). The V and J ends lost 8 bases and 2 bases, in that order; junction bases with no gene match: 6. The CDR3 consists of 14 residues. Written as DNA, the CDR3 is TGTGCCAGCGGGCCTAGCGGGAGTCCCTACGAGCAGTACTTC. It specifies CASGPSGSPYEQYF.

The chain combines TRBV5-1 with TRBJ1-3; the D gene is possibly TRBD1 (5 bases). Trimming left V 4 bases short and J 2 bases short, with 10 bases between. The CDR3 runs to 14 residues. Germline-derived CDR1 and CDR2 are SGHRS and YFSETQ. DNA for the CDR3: TGCGCCAGCAGCCCGCAGGGAACTGGAAACACCATATATTTT. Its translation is CASSPQGTGNTIYF.